This T cell receptor (beta chain) appears in the sequencing data of a study of blood T cell repertoires in COVID-19. Profiling relied on immunoSEQ multiplex PCR, and the TCRdb table lists in-frame clones only, not all of them. The sample lists fewer than 350,000 clones, roughly 89% occurring once. Resolution of symptoms, clearance, or two negative PCRs was present in recovered Cohort 3 donors. The germline gives CDR1 KGHSH, CDR2 LQKENI. The CDR3 is made up of 16 amino acids. V lost 1 base, J lost 1 base, and 2 bases stayed unmatched. The sequence derives from a man in his 60s who had recovered from COVID-19. The chain employs TRBV18 and TRBJ2-3; 10 bases are a match to TRBD1. Sequencing was carried out using PBMCs or T cells enriched from blood (not recorded which). CDR3 sequence reads: CASSPRTGGGTDTQYF. The CDR3 DNA reads as TGTGCCAGCTCACCACGGACAGGGGGGGGCACAGATACGCAGTATTTT.